These 4 T cell receptor beta chains share one sample of origin, sequenced in a study of immune evolution from preneoplasia to lung adenocarcinoma. Produced via immunoSEQ multiplex PCR; TCRdb's table is partial and in-frame only. The table has 2,500 to 3,500 clones, 83% seen once. Sequencing was performed on FFPE adjacent normal lung tissue. The receptors here all came from a person aged 40 to 49 with lung adenocarcinoma.

The CDR3 nucleotides are TGTGCCAGCAGCTTAGTGTCCGGGAGTGTCTCCAATGAGCAGTTCTTC. It translates to CASSLVSGSVSNEQFF. The chain joins TRBV11-3 to TRBJ2-1; D might be TRBD2 (6 bases). The germline CDR1 and CDR2 sequences are SGHNT and YENEEA. The CDR3 runs to 16 residues. The V gene lost 1 base and the J gene lost 6 bases, with 16 bases spanning the gap. Looking up the rest from reference TRBV11-3 and TRBJ2-1 gives the full variable domain: EAGVVQSPRYKIIEKKQPVAFWCNPISGHNTLYWYLQNLGQGPELLIRYENEEAVDDSQLPKDRFSAERLKGVDSTLKIQPAELGDSAVYLCASSLVSGSVSNEQFFGPGTRLTVL.

The chain carries TRBV7-8 and TRBJ2-4, with a weak D call TRBD1 (6 bases). The CDR3 spans 15 residues. Germline V gene lookup returns CDR1 SGHVS and CDR2 FQNEAQ. V was pared by 1 base and J by 8 bases, with 15 bases between. The CDR3 DNA sequence: TGTGCCAGCAGCTTAGGAGTGGGAAACAGGGACATTCAGTACTTC. Protein: CASSLGVGNRDIQYF.

This clone was picked up a small number of times. The CDR3 loop reads CASSQGVSGYTF. The CDR3, as DNA: TGTGCCAGCAGTCAGGGGGTGAGTGGCTACACCTTC. J is TRBJ1-2 and V is TRBV6-1; TRBD1 aligns across 7 bases. The germline V gene has CDR1 MNHNS and CDR2 SASEGT. V lost 5 bases, J lost 7 bases, and 4 bases stayed unmatched. The CDR3 has 12 residues.

This chain uses TRBV4-3 with TRBJ2-5; 7 nucleotides agree with TRBD2. Per germline, CDR1 LGHNA and CDR2 YSLEER. Trimming removed 1 base from V and 0 bases from J; junction bases left unmatched: 8. This CDR3 spans 17 amino acids. CDR3 loop: CASSQGGAGAYQETQYF. Here the CDR3 DNA reads TGCGCCAGCAGCCAAGGAGGCGCGGGAGCCTACCAAGAGACCCAGTACTTC.